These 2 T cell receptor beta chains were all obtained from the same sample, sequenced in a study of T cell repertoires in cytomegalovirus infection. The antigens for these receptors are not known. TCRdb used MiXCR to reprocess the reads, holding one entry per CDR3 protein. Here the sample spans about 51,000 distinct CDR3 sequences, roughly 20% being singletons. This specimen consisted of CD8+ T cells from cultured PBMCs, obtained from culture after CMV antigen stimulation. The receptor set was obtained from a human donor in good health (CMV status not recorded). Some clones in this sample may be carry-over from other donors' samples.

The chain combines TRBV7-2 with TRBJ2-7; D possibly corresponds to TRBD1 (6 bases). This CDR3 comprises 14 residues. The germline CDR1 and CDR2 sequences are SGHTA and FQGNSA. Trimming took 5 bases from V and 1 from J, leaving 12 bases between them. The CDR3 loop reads CASSPKQGSYEQYF. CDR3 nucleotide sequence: TGTGCCAGCAGCCCAAAACAGGGATCCTACGAGCAGTACTTC.

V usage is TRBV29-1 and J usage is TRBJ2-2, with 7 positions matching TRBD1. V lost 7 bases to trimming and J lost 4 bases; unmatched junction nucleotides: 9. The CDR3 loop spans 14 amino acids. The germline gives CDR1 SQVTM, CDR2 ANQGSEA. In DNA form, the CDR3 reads TGCAGCGCCATTGGAGCAGGGGGCACCGGGGAGCTGTTTTTT. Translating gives CSAIGAGGTGELFF.